These 11 T cell receptor beta chains were all obtained from the same sample, sequenced in a study of control samples from healthy donors and cancer patients. Only in-frame clones appear in the TCRdb table, and some are missing; sequencing was by immunoSEQ multiplex PCR. The table has under 150,000 clones, more than 70% seen once. The sample was blood. These receptors all come from a man aged 60 to 75 in good health.

In this sample, this clone turned up once. The chain joins TRBV7-9 to TRBJ1-1; D not certain. Per germline, CDR1 SEHNR and CDR2 FQNEAQ (reference sequence). Trimming pared 3 bases from V and 1 base from J, leaving 9 bases between. CDR3 length: 14 residues. CDR3 in DNA: TGTGCCAGCAGCTTCGAGGGAACGAACACTGAAGCTTTCTTT. Translation: CASSFEGTNTEAFF.

V gene TRBV28 combines with J gene TRBJ1-1; no clear D. Germline CDR1 reads MDHEN; CDR2 reads SYDVKM. V was clipped by 4 bases and J by 2 bases, with 11 bases between them. The CDR3 extends over 14 amino acids. CDR3 residues: CASSWGRVNTEAFF. The CDR3 bases are TGTGCCAGCAGTTGGGGTAGGGTTAACACTGAAGCTTTCTTT.

The V and J genes are TRBV4-1 and TRBJ1-2, with D unresolved. Germline CDR1 is MGHRA and CDR2 is YSYEKL. V was pared by 3 bases and J by 1 base, with 3 bases between. The CDR3 runs to 12 residues. The CDR3, as DNA: TGCGCCAGCAGCCATATTAACTATGGCTACACCTTC. This gives the protein CASSHINYGYTF.

This clone appeared a single time. This chain connects TRBV7-2 to TRBJ1-2, with unresolved D. Germline V gene data show CDR1 as SGHTA and CDR2 as FQGNSA. The V end was cut by 5 bases, the J end by 2 bases, with 6 bases between. The CDR3 sequence is 12 residues long. CDR3 protein: CASSTENYGYTF. CDR3 DNA sequence: TGTGCCAGCAGCACAGAAAACTATGGCTACACCTTC.

The genes are TRBV19 and TRBJ2-2; 16 bases line up with TRBD2. Germline V gene data show CDR1 as LNHDA and CDR2 as SQIVND (reference sequence). This CDR3 spans 19 amino acids. The V gene end was trimmed by 10 bases and the J gene end by 3 bases; junction bases not matched to a gene: 14. The CDR3 sequence: CATKLPGLAGGPDTGELFF. CDR3 in DNA: TGTGCCACAAAATTACCGGGACTAGCGGGGGGGCCGGACACCGGGGAGCTGTTTTTT.

The chain links TRBV6-5 to TRBJ1-6, with D unresolved. The germline gives CDR1 MNHEY, CDR2 SVGAGI. The CDR3 runs to 12 residues. Deletions cut 8 bases from V and 9 bases from J, with 11 bases between. The DNA for the CDR3 is TGTGCCAGCCGTTTGACTGGTTCACCCCTCCACTTT. This translates into CASRLTGSPLHF.

This clone was recorded a few times. An end of the junction does not agree with germline; a read error may underlie this. CDR3 residues: CSVDSTDTQYF. DNA for the CDR3: TGCAGCGTTGACAGCACCGATACGCAGTATTTT. The chain is built from TRBV29-1 and TRBJ2-3; the D is unclear. The CDR3 contains 11 residues. Germline V gene sequence: CDR1 SQVTM, CDR2 ANQGSEA.

This clone occurred a few times. The genes are TRBV29-1 and TRBJ1-2, with 9 positions matching TRBD1. The CDR3 sequence is 13 residues long. V dropped 4 bases and J dropped 8; count of bases not matched to a gene: 8. Germline V gene lookup returns CDR1 SQVTM and CDR2 ANQGSEA. CDR3 nucleotides: TGCAGCGTTGTCTCACAGGGGGCAGGGGGCTACACCTTC. This translates into CSVVSQGAGGYTF.

This rearrangement joins TRBV7-9 to TRBJ1-5; tentative D call: TRBD1 (6 bases). V lost 5 bases, J lost 3 bases, and 8 bases lay in between. The germline gives CDR1 SEHNR, CDR2 FQNEAQ (reference sequence). The CDR3 contains 13 residues. CDR3 DNA: TGTGCCAGCAGCAGGGGGGACAATCAGCCCCAGCATTTT. As protein: CASSRGDNQPQHF.

This chain joins TRBV18 and TRBJ1-3; 7 bases match TRBD1. J gave up 3 bases and V 1 base, and 6 bases lay outside the gene matches. Germline assignment: CDR1 KGHSH and CDR2 LQKENI. This CDR3 comprises 16 residues. The CDR3 nucleotides read TGTGCCAGCTCACCACGTCAGGGGGAAGGTGGAAACACCATATATTTT. It encodes CASSPRQGEGGNTIYF.

The chain employs TRBV3-1 (or the pseudogene TRBV3-2) and TRBJ1-5; D is unresolved. V dropped 3 bases and J dropped 9 bases, with 12 bases sitting between them. Germline lookup yields CDR1 LGHDT and CDR2 YNNKEL (reference sequence). The CDR3 covers 13 residues. The chain's CDR3 is CASSHIPNGPQHF. The CDR3 bases are TGTGCCAGCAGCCACATCCCAAACGGGCCCCAGCATTTT.